This is a list of T cell receptor beta chains from one sample in a study of control samples from healthy donors and cancer patients. Sequencing used immunoSEQ multiplex PCR; TCRdb keeps in-frame clones, though not all of them. The repertoire holds approximately 90,000 clones, with 70% to 85% as singletons. The sequenced material came from PBMCs. These receptors all stem from a man in his 70s with lung cancer. Both conserved end residues are part of each CDR3. The D gene is left open where the match is weak. Size is omitted from some rows. Given values are once, few, many or a class for expanded clones.

abundance	d_gene	v_gene	j_gene	len	CDR3nt	CDR3aa
-	TRBD2	TRBV24-1	TRBJ2-1	18	TGTGCCACCAGTGATCGGCCCGGCAGCGGGGGGACTATCAATGAGCAGTTCTTC	CATSDRPGSGGTINEQFF
-	-	TRBV7-9	TRBJ2-7	13	TGTGCCAGCAGCCCCCGGGGTTCCCACGAGCAGTACTTC	CASSPRGSHEQYF
-	-	TRBV6-5	TRBJ2-1	13	TGTGCCAGCAGTAGCGGCAGGGGCAATGAGCAGTTCTTC	CASSSGRGNEQFF
once	-	TRBV4-3	TRBJ2-7	15	TGCGCCAGCAGCCAAGCCGGGGGAGTGGGCTACGAGCAGTACTTC	CASSQAGGVGYEQYF
-	-	TRBV5-1	TRBJ1-2	15	TGCGCCAGCAGCTTGGCCAACGCGGCCGTGGGAGGCTACACCTTC	CASSLANAAVGGYTF
-	-	TRBV19	TRBJ2-1	13	TGTGCCAGTAGTATCAGGGGCTACAATGAGCAGTTCTTC	CASSIRGYNEQFF
-	-	TRBV9	TRBJ1-2	14	TGTGCCAGCAGCGTAGAGGAGGGTGGGGGAGGCTACACCTTC	CASSVEEGGGGYTF
once	-	TRBV12-5	TRBJ1-3	18	TGTGCTAGTGGTCGGAGCCGGTCCGAGGGGCAGTTCGGAAACACCATATATTTT	CASGRSRSEGQFGNTIYF
-	TRBD1	TRBV2	TRBJ1-1	16	TGTGCCAGCAGGCAACGGACAGGGACCATGAACACTGAAGCTTTCTTT	CASRQRTGTMNTEAFF
once	TRBD1	TRBV11-2	TRBJ2-7	14	TGTGCCAGCAGCCCCTGGACAGGGAAATACGAGCAGTACTTC	CASSPWTGKYEQYF
-	TRBD2	TRBV5-1	TRBJ2-2	16	TGCGCCAGCAGCTTGATGACTAGCGGGGGCAACGGGGAGCTGTTTTTT	CASSLMTSGGNGELFF
-	-	TRBV19	TRBJ2-6	15	TGTGCCAGTATTTCCCAAGGGGCTGGGGCCAACGTCCTGACTTTC	CASISQGAGANVLTF
-	TRBD1	TRBV7-9	TRBJ2-5	14	TGTGCCAGCAGCTATGGACAGGGGGCAGAGACCCAGTACTTC	CASSYGQGAETQYF
once	-	TRBV4-3	TRBJ2-1	16	TGCGCCAGCACCTCGGGACCGTTGAGCTCCTACAATGAGCAGTTCTTC	CASTSGPLSSYNEQFF
-	-	TRBV12-3/TRBV12-4	TRBJ2-5	12	TGTGCCAGCAGAAGGGGAGGTGAGACCCAGTACTTC	CASRRGGETQYF
-	-	TRBV9	TRBJ1-2	14	TGTGCCAGCAGCGTAGATGGGACTAACTATGGCTACACCTTC	CASSVDGTNYGYTF
-	-	TRBV10-3	TRBJ2-7	12	TGTGCCATCAGTGAAAAGGGCTGGGAGCAGTACTTC	CAISEKGWEQYF
-	-	TRBV6-4	TRBJ2-2	12	TGTGCCAGCCACGCGGTTGCCGGGGAGCTGTTTTTT	CASHAVAGELFF
-	-	TRBV7-3	TRBJ1-1	15	TGTGCCAGCAGCCTCTCAGGGGCCTTGAACACTGAAGCTTTCTTT	CASSLSGALNTEAFF
-	TRBD1	TRBV29-1	TRBJ1-1	14	TGCAGCACGGGACAGGGGGCAGGGGACACTGAAGCTTTCTTT	CSTGQGAGDTEAFF
-	-	TRBV18	TRBJ1-2	18	TGTGCCAGCTCACAGAGCAAACCCGGGACCTTTTCCTTCTACGGCTACACCTTC	CASSQSKPGTFSFYGYTF
once	-	TRBV9	TRBJ2-3	12	TGTGCCAGCAGCCCCATTACGGATACGCAGTATTTT	CASSPITDTQYF
-	TRBD2	TRBV11-2	TRBJ2-1	18	TGTGCCAGCAGCTTAGGGTTTGGTAGCGGGGGCTCCTACAATGAGCAGTTCTTC	CASSLGFGSGGSYNEQFF
once	-	TRBV2	TRBJ2-7	15	TGTGCCAGCAGGGACCCCACAGGGTTGATCTACGAGCAGTACTTC	CASRDPTGLIYEQYF
-	TRBD2	TRBV7-3	TRBJ2-1	20	TGTGCCAGCAGCTCCTCCGGGACTAGCGGGGGCCGGGTCGGGATCAATGAGCAGTTCTTC	CASSSSGTSGGRVGINEQFF
-	-	TRBV20-1	TRBJ2-1	11	TGCAGTGCAGCACCGAGCCTAGCACCGTTCTTC	CSAAPSLAPFF
-	-	TRBV5-1	TRBJ2-1	17	TGCGCCAGCAGCTTGCGCGGCGCCGCCAGCTCCTACAATGAGCAGTTCTTC	CASSLRGAASSYNEQFF
-	TRBD2	TRBV3-1/TRBV3-2	TRBJ2-5	19	TGTGCCAGCAGCCAAGAATCCAAGACTAGCGGGGGTTTCCAAGAGACCCAGTACTTC	CASSQESKTSGGFQETQYF
-	-	TRBV12-5	TRBJ2-1	15	TGTGCTAGTGGTCTACAGTCTGGTTACTACAATGAGCAGTTCTTC	CASGLQSGYYNEQFF
-	-	TRBV5-1	TRBJ2-4	14	TGCGCCAGCAGCTTAGGGACACCCAAAAACATTCAGTACTTC	CASSLGTPKNIQYF
-	TRBD2	TRBV7-2	TRBJ2-5	17	TGTGCCAGCAGCTCCCTCAGGACTAGCGGGGTCCAAGAGACCCAGTACTTC	CASSSLRTSGVQETQYF
-	TRBD1	TRBV10-3	TRBJ1-1	14	TGTGCCATCGGGGGACAGGCTTTGAACACTGAAGCTTTCTTT	CAIGGQALNTEAFF
once	TRBD2	TRBV5-1	TRBJ2-3	17	TGCGCCAGCAGCCTAGCCGGGACTAGCGGGGGGACAGATACGCAGTATTTT	CASSLAGTSGGTDTQYF
-	TRBD2	TRBV9	TRBJ2-3	18	TGTGCCAGCAGCGAGGGGACTAGCGGGGGGGCCGGCACAGATACGCAGTATTTT	CASSEGTSGGAGTDTQYF
-	-	TRBV10-3	TRBJ1-6	15	TGTGCCATCAGTGGAGAGAACGCCTATAATTCACCCCTCCACTTT	CAISGENAYNSPLHF
many	TRBD1	TRBV5-4	TRBJ1-4	14	TGTGCCAGCAGCCAAGACAGGGGGCGTGAAAAACTGTTTTTT	CASSQDRGREKLFF
-	-	TRBV7-6	TRBJ1-3	17	TGTGCCAGCAGCTCTATCCCGACAGGCCTATCTGGAAACACCATATATTTT	CASSSIPTGLSGNTIYF
-	-	TRBV7-9	TRBJ1-1	15	TGTGCCAGCACCCAATTAATAGGACAGAACACTGAAGCTTTCTTT	CASTQLIGQNTEAFF
-	-	TRBV24-1	TRBJ1-1	14	TGTGCCACCAGGGGAGAGGGGCAAGGCACTGAAGCTTTCTTT	CATRGEGQGTEAFF
-	-	TRBV7-8	TRBJ1-1	14	TGTGCCAGCAGCTTAGTATCGTGGGGCACTGAAGCTTTCTTT	CASSLVSWGTEAFF